This T cell receptor beta chain was obtained from a study of OX40 agonist ivuxolimab in advanced cancers. Study-wide background: Of mixed ages from about 20 to 80 and averaging about 65 years, the group was roughly 85% male. Findings and limits, study-wide: What antigens the expanded peripheral T cells recognized was never established. At 0.1 to 3.0 mg/kg, CD4+ and CD8+ blood T cells expanded clonally by week 6.

Germline CDR1 LNHDA, CDR2 SQIVND (reference sequence). Trimming pared 3 bases from V and 5 bases from J, leaving 13 bases between. The CDR3 totals 14 residues. The protocol was immunoSEQ multiplex PCR, while the TCRdb copy is restricted to in-frame clones and leaves out a portion. Of tens of thousands of clones detected, around 86% appear once; the ten largest clones hold roughly 0.64%. A word on this clone: No antigen is known for it.

Here the sequenced sample was CD4+ or CD8+ T cells sorted from blood, taken in a trial of the OX40 agonist ivuxolimab. This receptor was obtained from an adult with an advanced solid tumor such as melanoma, head and neck, liver or kidney cancer. V is TRBV19 and J is TRBJ2-5, with D unclear. The CDR3 is CASSIQLLGETQYF. The CDR3 DNA reads TGTGCCAGTAGTATCCAGCTCTTGGGCGAGACCCAGTACTTC.